This note documents a single T cell receptor (beta chain) sequence. This specimen belongs to a study of blood T cell repertoires in COVID-19. Study information: The origin of the acute and convalescent COVID-19 samples was the United States, Italy and Spain. PBMCs, B-cell-depleted T cells, or T cells were the source of the cDNA or gDNA that made up the material.

The CDR3 sequence is 13 residues long. Germline V gives CDR1 SGHRS, CDR2 YFSETQ. V was shortened by 2 bases and J by 6 bases, with 8 bases between the two germline ends. Per the original methods: It was from reference gene primer amplification that nucleated cell counts were estimated. Produced via immunoSEQ multiplex PCR; TCRdb's table is partial and in-frame only. That table gives V, J and clone size, and the DNA gave D and trimming. This table has about 270,000 clones, 80% to 90% appearing once. The origin of this receptor is a woman in her seventies with acute or convalescent COVID-19. Sequenced sample: peripheral blood. The chain links TRBV5-1 to TRBJ1-4, with D unclear. As DNA, the CDR3 is TGCGCCAGCAGCTTCACCGCAGATGAAAAACTGTTTTTT. This codes for CASSFTADEKLFF.